One and the same sample provided the 21 T cell receptor beta chains below, sequenced in a study of T cell changes during pregnancy in multiple sclerosis. Profiling relied on immunoSEQ multiplex PCR, and the TCRdb table lists in-frame clones only, not all of them. Of 20,000 to 25,000 clones listed, roughly 90% were seen once; the top ten hold around 7%. Here the sequenced sample was CD8+ T cells from peripheral blood mononuclear cells, taken in the first trimester of pregnancy. The receptors shown here come from a female donor with multiple sclerosis, enrolled in a pregnancy study.

V is TRBV19 and J is TRBJ2-1, with TRBD2 matching over 11 bases. The germline gives CDR1 LNHDA, CDR2 SQIVND (reference sequence). Germline trimming cut 5 bases from V and 6 bases from J; bases unmatched to any gene: 6. The CDR3 is 15 amino acids. The CDR3 spells CASSVGLAAFNEQFF. In DNA, the CDR3 is TGTGCCAGTAGTGTGGGACTAGCGGCTTTCAATGAGCAGTTCTTC. The complete variable domain, with remaining parts taken from reference TRBV19 and TRBJ2-1, reads DGGITQSPKYLFRKEGQNVTLSCEQNLNHDAMYWYRQDPGQGLRLIYYSQIVNDFQKGDIAEGYSVSREKKESFPLTVTSAQKNPTAFYLCASSVGLAAFNEQFFGPGTRLTVL.

V is TRBV29-1 and J is TRBJ1-1; D perhaps matches TRBD1 (5 bases). CDR1 is SQVTM, CDR2 ANQGSEA, per germline. This CDR3 is 13 amino acids long. V lost 4 bases, J lost 4 bases, and 13 bases lay in between. CDR3 in amino acids: CSVVGGTVTEAFF. The CDR3 DNA is TGCAGCGTTGTGGGGGGGACTGTCACTGAAGCTTTCTTT.

The chain carries TRBV19 and TRBJ1-5; TRBD1 matches at 7 bases. The CDR3 runs 17 residues. Germline CDR1 is LNHDA and CDR2 is SQIVND (reference sequence). V trimming: 5 bases; J trimming: 0 bases; junction bases outside the gene matches: 10. The CDR3 spells CASSSLRQGPSNQPQHF. The CDR3 DNA follows: TGTGCCAGTAGTTCCCTCCGACAGGGCCCTAGCAATCAGCCCCAGCATTTT.

This clone was seen a single time. The genes are TRBV2 and TRBJ2-1, with 8 bases aligning to TRBD2. Trimming cost V 4 bases and J 9 bases; bases outside gene matches: 5. The germline gives CDR1 SNHLY, CDR2 FYNNEI. This CDR3 is built from 13 residues. The CDR3 DNA is TGTGCCAGCAGTGCGCGGGAGGAAGGTGAGCAGTTCTTC. Protein product: CASSAREEGEQFF.

The chain recombines TRBV28 with TRBJ1-2; weak D call: TRBD1 (5 bases). The CDR3 is 17 amino acids. The germline gives CDR1 MDHEN, CDR2 SYDVKM. V was clipped by 4 bases and J by 0 bases, with 18 bases between them. The CDR3 here is CASSSKGWTRTNYGYTF. The CDR3 nucleotides are TGTGCCAGCAGTTCAAAGGGGTGGACAAGAACTAACTATGGCTACACCTTC.

This sequence joins TRBV7-5 and TRBJ2-1; the table's TRBD1 call for D was not verified on the DNA. TRBV7-5 is annotated as a pseudogene. This CDR3 comprises 15 residues. The CDR3 region has the DNA TGTGCCAGAAGCCCCCGGACAGCGACCAACAATGAGCAGTTCTTC. This translates into CARSPRTATNNEQFF.

The gene calls are TRBV7-2 and TRBJ2-7, with 10 bases that match TRBD2. V trimming: 4 bases; J trimming: 7 bases; junction bases outside the gene matches: 13. The CDR3 runs 16 residues. The germline V gene encodes CDR1 SGHTA and CDR2 FQGNSA. The chain's CDR3 is CASSSLSLAGRDEQYF. CDR3 nucleotides: TGTGCCAGCAGCTCACTCTCACTAGCGGGACGGGATGAGCAGTACTTC. Supplemented by reference TRBV7-2 and TRBJ2-7, the full variable domain reads GAGVSQSPSNKVTEKGKDVELRCDPISGHTALYWYRQSLGQGLEFLIYFQGNSAPDKSGLPSDRFSAERTGGSVSTLTIQRTQQEDSAVYLCASSSLSLAGRDEQYFGPGTRLTVT.

V and J are TRBV4-3 and TRBJ1-1; no clear D. Trimming took off 0 bases at V and 0 bases at J, with 8 bases between the two ends. This CDR3 spans 15 amino acids. Germline V CDR1 and CDR2: LGHNA, YSLEER. The CDR3 region has the DNA TGCGCCAGCAGCCAAGAAACAGCCATGAACACTGAAGCTTTCTTT. Translating it yields CASSQETAMNTEAFF.

The chain employs TRBV29-1 and TRBJ2-7, with a possible D match to TRBD1 (5 bases). The CDR3 covers 15 residues. Trimming shortened V by 2 bases and J by 0 bases, and 14 bases separated the two germline ends. Per the germline V gene, CDR1 is SQVTM and CDR2 is ANQGSEA. The CDR3 reads CSVEILDSNSYEQYF. The DNA for the CDR3 is TGCAGCGTTGAAATTTTAGACAGCAACTCCTACGAGCAGTACTTC.

The chain is built from TRBV30 and TRBJ1-1; no reliable D call. V lost 2 bases to trimming and J lost 1 base, with 8 bases between them. The CDR3 covers 13 residues. CDR1 is GTSNPN, CDR2 SVGIG, per germline (reference sequence). CDR3 sequence: CAWSLARNTEAFF. The CDR3 nucleotides are TGTGCCTGGAGTTTAGCGCGGAACACTGAAGCTTTCTTT.

This clone turned up a few times. The chain is built from TRBV6-4 and TRBJ2-1; 10 bases are shared with TRBD2. The V segment lost 0 bases and the J segment 10 bases; nucleotides outside the gene matches: 6. Looked up from germline, CDR1 is MRHNA and CDR2 is SNTAGT. The CDR3 sequence is 15 residues long. The CDR3 nucleotides are TGTGCCAGCAGTGACTCCGATACTAGCGGGAAGGAGCAGTTCTTC. Translation gives CASSDSDTSGKEQFF.

The V and J genes are TRBV27 and TRBJ2-1; D possibly corresponds to TRBD2 (6 bases). Germline loops: CDR1 MNHEY, CDR2 SMNVEV (reference sequence). CDR3 length: 12 residues. The V gene lost 2 bases and the J gene lost 9 bases, with 8 bases spanning the gap. As DNA, the CDR3 is TGTGCCAGCAGTTTACTGGGGGGTGAGCAGTTCTTC. This translates into CASSLLGGEQFF.

The chain links TRBV29-1 to TRBJ2-3, with TRBD1 identical over 9 bases. This CDR3 contains 13 residues. V lost 5 bases, J lost 4 bases, and 4 bases stayed unmatched. Germline V gene lookup returns CDR1 SQVTM and CDR2 ANQGSEA. The CDR3 nucleotides are TGCAGCGTTACAGGGGGCGAATCAGATACGCAGTATTTT. Translating gives CSVTGGESDTQYF.

The genes are TRBV4-3 and TRBJ2-7; 9 nucleotides agree with TRBD2. The CDR3 is made up of 17 amino acids. With 0 bases clipped from V and 1 base from J, the junction kept 7 bases outside the gene matches. Germline-derived CDR1 and CDR2 are LGHNA and YSLEER. Here the CDR3 reads CASSQESQLAGSYEQYF. The CDR3 bases are TGCGCCAGCAGCCAAGAGTCGCAGCTAGCGGGATCCTACGAGCAGTACTTC.

J is TRBJ1-4 and V is TRBV27; maybe TRBD1 (5 bases). The CDR3 is made up of 15 amino acids. CDR1 is MNHEY, CDR2 SMNVEV, per germline (reference sequence). V lost 3 bases and J lost 4, with 12 bases in between. For the CDR3, the DNA is TGTGCCAGCAGTTTTTTCGCAGGGATTAATGAAAAACTGTTTTTT. This gives the protein CASSFFAGINEKLFF.

The chain is built from TRBV27 and TRBJ2-7, with TRBD2 identical over 12 bases. Germline CDR1 MNHEY, CDR2 SMNVEV (reference sequence). This CDR3 contains 13 residues. V trimming: 6 bases; J trimming: 3 bases; junction bases outside the gene matches: 0. CDR3 DNA: TGTGCCAGCAGGACTAGCGGGAGCTACGAGCAGTACTTC. Protein: CASRTSGSYEQYF.

The genes are TRBV12-2 and TRBJ2-7; the table gives TRBD2 as D, unverified against the DNA. TRBV12-2 is annotated as a pseudogene. The CDR3 runs to 13 residues. The CDR3 loop reads CASRLGSGYEQYF. The DNA of the CDR3 is TGTGCAAGTCGCTTAGGCAGCGGCTACGAGCAGTACTTC.

CDR3 bases: TGTGCCAGTAGTATCCACGGGTTTGAAGCTTTCTTT. Protein: CASSIHGFEAFF. The rearrangement uses TRBV19 and TRBJ1-1; D is unresolved. Germline-derived CDR1 and CDR2 are LNHDA and SQIVND (reference sequence). Between the trimmed V and J ends, which lost 3 bases and 7 bases, there was a span of 9 bases. This CDR3 has 12 residues.

The gene calls are TRBV15 and TRBJ2-1, with D possibly matching TRBD1 (5 bases). Per the germline V gene, CDR1 is LNHNV and CDR2 is YYDKDF (reference sequence). The CDR3 runs 15 residues. V was cut by 6 bases and J by 4 bases, with 16 bases left in between. The CDR3 DNA reads TGTGCCACCAGTAAGCCTCCAGGGTCATACAATGAGCAGTTCTTC. It encodes CATSKPPGSYNEQFF.

The V and J genes are TRBV4-3 and TRBJ1-1; D remains ambiguous. Looked up from germline, CDR1 is LGHNA and CDR2 is YSLEER. There are 15 residues in the CDR3. The V end was cut by 1 base, the J end by 2 bases, with 11 bases between. CDR3 sequence reads: CASSQARRGNTEAFF. CDR3 bases: TGCGCCAGCAGCCAAGCCCGCCGCGGTAACACTGAAGCTTTCTTT.

This clone is a singleton in its sample. The V and J genes are TRBV2 and TRBJ2-3; TRBD2 aligns across 11 bases. There are 16 residues in the CDR3. Germline loops: CDR1 SNHLY, CDR2 FYNNEI. V lost 6 bases to trimming and J lost 3 bases; unmatched junction nucleotides: 8. The CDR3, as DNA: TGTGCCAGCAGAGAACAACTAGCGGGAGTAACAGATACGCAGTATTTT. This translates into CASREQLAGVTDTQYF.